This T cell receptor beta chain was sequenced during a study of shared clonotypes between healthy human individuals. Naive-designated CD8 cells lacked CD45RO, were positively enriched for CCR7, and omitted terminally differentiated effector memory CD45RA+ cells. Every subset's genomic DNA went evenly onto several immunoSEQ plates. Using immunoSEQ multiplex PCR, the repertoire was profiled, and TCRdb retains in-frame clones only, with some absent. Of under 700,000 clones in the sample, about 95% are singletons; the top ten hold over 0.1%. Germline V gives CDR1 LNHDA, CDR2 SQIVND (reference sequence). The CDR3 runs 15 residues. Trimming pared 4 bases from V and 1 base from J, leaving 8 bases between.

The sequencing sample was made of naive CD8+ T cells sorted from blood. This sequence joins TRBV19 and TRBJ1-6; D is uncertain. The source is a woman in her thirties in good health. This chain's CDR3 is CASSTTSSYNSPLHF. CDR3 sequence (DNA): TGTGCCAGTAGTACCACATCTTCCTATAATTCACCCCTCCACTTT.